The entry that follows covers one TCR beta chain sequence. The antigen remains undetermined. This specimen includes other DNA sequences encoding the same CDR3. The sample comes from a study of T cells in localized non-small cell lung cancer. The germline gives CDR1 MNHEY, CDR2 SMNVEV (reference sequence). The CDR3 is made up of 13 amino acids. The junction had 7 bases not matched to a gene; V was cut back by 4 bases and J by 7 bases. Generated by immunoSEQ multiplex PCR, the TCRdb table keeps only in-frame clones and is missing some. The sample consists of 15,000 to 20,000 clones, roughly 80% of them appearing once. Broader study findings: Longer survival (overall) was linked to higher T cell density in blood.

This chain links TRBV27 with TRBJ2-7, with TRBD2 matching 7 bases. Specimen: peripheral blood, collected before any cancer treatment. This clonotype was obtained from a man between 40 and 70 years old with stage I lung adenocarcinoma. The CDR3 region is CASSSTSAGEQYF. The CDR3 nucleotides read TGTGCCAGCAGTTCAACTAGCGCCGGAGAGCAGTACTTC.